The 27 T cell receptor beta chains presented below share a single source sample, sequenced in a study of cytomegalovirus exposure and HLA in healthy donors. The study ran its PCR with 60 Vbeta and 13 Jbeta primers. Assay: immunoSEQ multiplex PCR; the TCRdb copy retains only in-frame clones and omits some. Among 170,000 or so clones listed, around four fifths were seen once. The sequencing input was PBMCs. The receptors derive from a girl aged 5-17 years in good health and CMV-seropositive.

CDR3 loop: CASSGQDEQYF. The DNA of the CDR3 is TGTGCCAGCAGTGGACAGGACGAGCAGTACTTC. This chain uses TRBV2 with TRBJ2-5; the D gene is possibly TRBD1 (6 bases). The assigned J gene may be wrong: the sequence end matches TRBJ2-7 better. The CDR3 covers 11 residues. Germline-derived CDR1 and CDR2 are SNHLY and FYNNEI.

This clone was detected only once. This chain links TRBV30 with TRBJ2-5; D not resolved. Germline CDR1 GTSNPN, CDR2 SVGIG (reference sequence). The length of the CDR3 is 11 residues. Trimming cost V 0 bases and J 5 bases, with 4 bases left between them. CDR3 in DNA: TGTGCCTGGAGTGTAGAGGAGACCCAGTACTTC. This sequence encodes CAWSVEETQYF.

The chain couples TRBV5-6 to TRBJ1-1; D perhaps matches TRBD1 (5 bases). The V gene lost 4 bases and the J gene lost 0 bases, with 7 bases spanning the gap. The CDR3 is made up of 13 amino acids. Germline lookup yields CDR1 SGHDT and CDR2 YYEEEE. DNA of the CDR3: TGTGCCAGCAGCCCCAGGGTGAACACTGAAGCTTTCTTT. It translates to CASSPRVNTEAFF.

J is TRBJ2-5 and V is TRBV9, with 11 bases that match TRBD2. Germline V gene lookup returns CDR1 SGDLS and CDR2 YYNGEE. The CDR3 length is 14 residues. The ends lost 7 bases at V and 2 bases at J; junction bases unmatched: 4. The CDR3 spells CASRTSGSQETQYF. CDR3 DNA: TGTGCCAGCCGTACTAGCGGGAGTCAAGAGACCCAGTACTTC.

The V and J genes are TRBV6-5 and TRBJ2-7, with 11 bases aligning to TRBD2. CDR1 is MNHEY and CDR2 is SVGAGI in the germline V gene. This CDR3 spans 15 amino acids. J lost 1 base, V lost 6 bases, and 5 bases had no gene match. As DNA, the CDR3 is TGTGCCAGCAGAAAGACTAGCGGGGAGTCCTACGAGCAGTACTTC. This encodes CASRKTSGESYEQYF.

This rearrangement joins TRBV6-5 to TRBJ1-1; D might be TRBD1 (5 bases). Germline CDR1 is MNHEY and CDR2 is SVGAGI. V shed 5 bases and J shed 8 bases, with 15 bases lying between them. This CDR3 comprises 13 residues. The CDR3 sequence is CASSPGLPHEAFF. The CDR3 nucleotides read TGTGCCAGCAGTCCGGGACTGCCTCACGAAGCTTTCTTT.

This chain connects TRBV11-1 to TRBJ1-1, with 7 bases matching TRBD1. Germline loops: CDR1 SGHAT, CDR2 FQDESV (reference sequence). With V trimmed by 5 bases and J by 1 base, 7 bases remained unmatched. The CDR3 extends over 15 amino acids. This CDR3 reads CASSKRTGENTEAFF. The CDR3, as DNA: TGTGCCAGCAGCAAACGGACAGGTGAGAACACTGAAGCTTTCTTT.

CDR3 bases: TGTGCCAGTCGCCTTGCGTCAAGTTTAAAGAAGGAGCAGTACTTC. It codes for CASRLASSLKKEQYF. V and J are TRBV19 and TRBJ2-5; no firm D call. This CDR3 contains 15 residues. The germline V and J ends were trimmed by 8 bases and 11 bases, with 27 bases remaining between them. From germline, CDR1 is LNHDA and CDR2 SQIVND (reference sequence).

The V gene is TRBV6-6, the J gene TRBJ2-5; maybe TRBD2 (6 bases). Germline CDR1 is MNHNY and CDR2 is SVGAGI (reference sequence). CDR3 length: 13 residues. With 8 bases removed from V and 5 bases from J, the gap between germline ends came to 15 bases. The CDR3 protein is CASGGDRAETQYF. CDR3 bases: TGTGCCAGCGGAGGGGATCGCGCGGAGACCCAGTACTTC.

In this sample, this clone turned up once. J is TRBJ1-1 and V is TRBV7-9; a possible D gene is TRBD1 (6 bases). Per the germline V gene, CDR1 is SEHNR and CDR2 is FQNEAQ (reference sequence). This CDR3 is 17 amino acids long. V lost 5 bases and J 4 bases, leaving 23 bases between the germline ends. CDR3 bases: TGTGCCAGCAGCCTACCTAGACCCCGGGACATCCCCACTGAAGCTTTCTTT. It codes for CASSLPRPRDIPTEAFF.

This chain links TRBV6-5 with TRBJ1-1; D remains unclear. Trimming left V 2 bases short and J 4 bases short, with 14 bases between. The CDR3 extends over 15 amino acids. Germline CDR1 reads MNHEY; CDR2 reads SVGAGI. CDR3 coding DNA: TGTGCCAGCAGTTACATTACCGGGAGGCGCACTGAAGCTTTCTTT. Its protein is CASSYITGRRTEAFF.

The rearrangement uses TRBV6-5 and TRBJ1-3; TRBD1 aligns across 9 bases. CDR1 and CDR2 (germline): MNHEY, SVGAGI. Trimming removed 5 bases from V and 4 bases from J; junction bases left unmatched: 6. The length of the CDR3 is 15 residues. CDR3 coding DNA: TGTGCCAGCAGTCCGACAGGGGGACGGGGAAACACCATATATTTT. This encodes CASSPTGGRGNTIYF.

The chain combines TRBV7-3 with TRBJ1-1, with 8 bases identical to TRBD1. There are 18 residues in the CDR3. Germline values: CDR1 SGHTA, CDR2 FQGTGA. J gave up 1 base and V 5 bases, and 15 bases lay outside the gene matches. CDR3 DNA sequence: TGTGCCAGCAGCCATTCAGGGCCAGGGGGCGCTGGGAACACTGAAGCTTTCTTT. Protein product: CASSHSGPGGAGNTEAFF.

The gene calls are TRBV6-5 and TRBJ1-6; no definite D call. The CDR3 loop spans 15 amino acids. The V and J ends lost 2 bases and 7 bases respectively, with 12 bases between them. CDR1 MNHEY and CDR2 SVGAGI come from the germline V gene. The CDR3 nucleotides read TGTGCCAGCAGTTACGATCGGGGATGGAATTCACCCCTCCACTTT. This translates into CASSYDRGWNSPLHF.

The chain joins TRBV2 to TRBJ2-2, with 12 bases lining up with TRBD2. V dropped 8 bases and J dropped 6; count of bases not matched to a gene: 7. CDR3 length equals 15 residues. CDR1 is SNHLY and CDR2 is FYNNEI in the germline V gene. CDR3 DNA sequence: TGTGCCAGCCAAAGGGCTAGCGGGGGGGCCGGGGAGCTGTTTTTT. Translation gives CASQRASGGAGELFF.

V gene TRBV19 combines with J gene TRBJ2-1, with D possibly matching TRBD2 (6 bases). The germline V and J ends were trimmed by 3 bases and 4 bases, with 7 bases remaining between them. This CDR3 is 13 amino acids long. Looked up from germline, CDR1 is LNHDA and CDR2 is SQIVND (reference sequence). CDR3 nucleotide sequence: TGTGCCAGTAGTATCGGGGGTTACAATGAGCAGTTCTTC. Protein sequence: CASSIGGYNEQFF.

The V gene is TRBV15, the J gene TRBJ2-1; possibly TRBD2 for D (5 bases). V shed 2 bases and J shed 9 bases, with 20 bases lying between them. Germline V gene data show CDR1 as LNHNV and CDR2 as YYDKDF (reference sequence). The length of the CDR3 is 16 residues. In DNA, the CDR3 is TGTGCCACCAGCAGATATCGGGATATAGTTGGAGGTGAGCAGTTCTTC. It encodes CATSRYRDIVGGEQFF.

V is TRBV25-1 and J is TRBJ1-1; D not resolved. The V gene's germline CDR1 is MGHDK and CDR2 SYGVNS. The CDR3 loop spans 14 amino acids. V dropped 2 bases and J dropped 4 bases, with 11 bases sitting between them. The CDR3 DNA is TGTGCCAGCAGTGAACTTGGACGGGGCACTGAAGCTTTCTTT. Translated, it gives CASSELGRGTEAFF. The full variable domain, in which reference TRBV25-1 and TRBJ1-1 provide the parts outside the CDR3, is EADIYQTPRYLVIGTGKKITLECSQTMGHDKMYWYQQDPGMELHLIHYSYGVNSTEKGDLSSESTVSRIRTEHFPLTLESARPSHTSQYLCASSELGRGTEAFFGQGTRLTVV.

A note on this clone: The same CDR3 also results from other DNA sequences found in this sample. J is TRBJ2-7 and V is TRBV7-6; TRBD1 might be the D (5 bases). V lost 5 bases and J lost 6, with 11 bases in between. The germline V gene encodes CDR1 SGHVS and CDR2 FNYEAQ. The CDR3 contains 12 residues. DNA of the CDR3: TGTGCCAGCAGCCCGGACAACCGCGAGCAGTACTTC. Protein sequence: CASSPDNREQYF.

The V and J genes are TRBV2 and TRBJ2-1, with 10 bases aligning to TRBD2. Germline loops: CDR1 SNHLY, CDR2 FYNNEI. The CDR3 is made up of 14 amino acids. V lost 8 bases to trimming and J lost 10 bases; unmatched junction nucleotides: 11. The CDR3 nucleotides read TGTGCCAGCGGCCCGGGACTAGCGCACGGGGAGCAGTTCTTC. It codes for CASGPGLAHGEQFF.

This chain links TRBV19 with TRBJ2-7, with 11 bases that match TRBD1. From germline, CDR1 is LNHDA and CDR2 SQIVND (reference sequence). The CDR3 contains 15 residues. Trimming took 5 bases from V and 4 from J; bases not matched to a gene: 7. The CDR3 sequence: CASSRGGTGGYEQYF. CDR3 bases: TGTGCCAGTAGTCGCGGAGGGACAGGGGGGTACGAGCAGTACTTC.

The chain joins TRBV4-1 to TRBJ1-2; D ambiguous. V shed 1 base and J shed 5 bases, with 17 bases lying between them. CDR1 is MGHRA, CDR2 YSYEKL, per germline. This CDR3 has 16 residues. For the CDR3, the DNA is TGCGCCAGCAGCCAAGTCCCCCTTTTGGGAGGTTATGGCTACACCTTC. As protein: CASSQVPLLGGYGYTF.

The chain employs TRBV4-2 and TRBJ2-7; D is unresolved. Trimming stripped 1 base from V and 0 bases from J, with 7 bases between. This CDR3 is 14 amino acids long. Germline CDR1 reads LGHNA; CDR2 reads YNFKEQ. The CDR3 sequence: CASSQVGVSYEQYF. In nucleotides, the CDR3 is TGTGCCAGCAGCCAAGTGGGCGTCTCCTACGAGCAGTACTTC.

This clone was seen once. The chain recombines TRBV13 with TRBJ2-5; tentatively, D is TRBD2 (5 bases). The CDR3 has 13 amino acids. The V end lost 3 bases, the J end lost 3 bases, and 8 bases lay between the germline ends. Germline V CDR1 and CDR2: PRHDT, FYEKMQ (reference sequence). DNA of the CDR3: TGTGCCAGCAGCTTGGCGGAGGAAGAGACCCAGTACTTC. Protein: CASSLAEEETQYF.

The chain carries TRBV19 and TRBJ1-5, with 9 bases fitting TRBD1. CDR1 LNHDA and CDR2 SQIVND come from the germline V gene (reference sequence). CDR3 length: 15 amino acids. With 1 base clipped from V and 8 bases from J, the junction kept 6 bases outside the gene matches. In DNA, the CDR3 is TGTGCCAGTAGTATAGTTACAGGGGGCGGGAAGCCCCAGCATTTT. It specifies CASSIVTGGGKPQHF.

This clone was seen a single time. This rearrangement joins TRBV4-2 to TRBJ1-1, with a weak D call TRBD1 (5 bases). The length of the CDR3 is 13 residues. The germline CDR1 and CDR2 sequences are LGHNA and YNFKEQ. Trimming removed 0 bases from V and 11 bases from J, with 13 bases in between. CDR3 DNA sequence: TGTGCCAGCAGCCAAGATACCAGGAGGGGTGCTTTCTTT. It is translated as CASSQDTRRGAFF.

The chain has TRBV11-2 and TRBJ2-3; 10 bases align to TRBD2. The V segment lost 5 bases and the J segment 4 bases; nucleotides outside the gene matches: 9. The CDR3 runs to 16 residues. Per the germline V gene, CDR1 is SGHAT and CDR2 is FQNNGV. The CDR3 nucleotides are TGTGCCAGCAGCACGACCGGGACTAGCGCCTCAGATACGCAGTATTTT. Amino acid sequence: CASSTTGTSASDTQYF.